This entry concerns a single T cell receptor (beta chain). Trimming left V 3 bases short and J 0 bases short, with 7 bases between. The CDR3 length is 14 residues. The germline CDR1 and CDR2 sequences are LGHNA and YSLEER. These data come from a study of blood T cell repertoires in COVID-19. Looking at the study overall: Samples came from the United States, Italy and Spain, spanning acute and convalescent COVID-19. T cells, B-cell-depleted T cells, or PBMCs supplied cDNA or gDNA.

Original analysis: Cell counts per sample came from amplifying reference gene primers. Some clones are missing from TCRdb's copy, which holds only in-frame ones; the method was immunoSEQ multiplex PCR. D and trimming were read from the DNA, whereas the V and J calls and clone size are those reported in that table. The data contain some 160,000 clones, 86% of them seen just once; the ten biggest clones take up 4%. Sequenced material: peripheral blood. The J gene is TRBJ2-3, the V gene TRBV4-3; D gene uncertain. The source of this sequence is a woman aged 70-85 years with acute or convalescent COVID-19. Here the CDR3 DNA reads TGCGCCAGCAGCCAGAGTACTAGCACAGATACGCAGTATTTT. Amino acid sequence: CASSQSTSTDTQYF.